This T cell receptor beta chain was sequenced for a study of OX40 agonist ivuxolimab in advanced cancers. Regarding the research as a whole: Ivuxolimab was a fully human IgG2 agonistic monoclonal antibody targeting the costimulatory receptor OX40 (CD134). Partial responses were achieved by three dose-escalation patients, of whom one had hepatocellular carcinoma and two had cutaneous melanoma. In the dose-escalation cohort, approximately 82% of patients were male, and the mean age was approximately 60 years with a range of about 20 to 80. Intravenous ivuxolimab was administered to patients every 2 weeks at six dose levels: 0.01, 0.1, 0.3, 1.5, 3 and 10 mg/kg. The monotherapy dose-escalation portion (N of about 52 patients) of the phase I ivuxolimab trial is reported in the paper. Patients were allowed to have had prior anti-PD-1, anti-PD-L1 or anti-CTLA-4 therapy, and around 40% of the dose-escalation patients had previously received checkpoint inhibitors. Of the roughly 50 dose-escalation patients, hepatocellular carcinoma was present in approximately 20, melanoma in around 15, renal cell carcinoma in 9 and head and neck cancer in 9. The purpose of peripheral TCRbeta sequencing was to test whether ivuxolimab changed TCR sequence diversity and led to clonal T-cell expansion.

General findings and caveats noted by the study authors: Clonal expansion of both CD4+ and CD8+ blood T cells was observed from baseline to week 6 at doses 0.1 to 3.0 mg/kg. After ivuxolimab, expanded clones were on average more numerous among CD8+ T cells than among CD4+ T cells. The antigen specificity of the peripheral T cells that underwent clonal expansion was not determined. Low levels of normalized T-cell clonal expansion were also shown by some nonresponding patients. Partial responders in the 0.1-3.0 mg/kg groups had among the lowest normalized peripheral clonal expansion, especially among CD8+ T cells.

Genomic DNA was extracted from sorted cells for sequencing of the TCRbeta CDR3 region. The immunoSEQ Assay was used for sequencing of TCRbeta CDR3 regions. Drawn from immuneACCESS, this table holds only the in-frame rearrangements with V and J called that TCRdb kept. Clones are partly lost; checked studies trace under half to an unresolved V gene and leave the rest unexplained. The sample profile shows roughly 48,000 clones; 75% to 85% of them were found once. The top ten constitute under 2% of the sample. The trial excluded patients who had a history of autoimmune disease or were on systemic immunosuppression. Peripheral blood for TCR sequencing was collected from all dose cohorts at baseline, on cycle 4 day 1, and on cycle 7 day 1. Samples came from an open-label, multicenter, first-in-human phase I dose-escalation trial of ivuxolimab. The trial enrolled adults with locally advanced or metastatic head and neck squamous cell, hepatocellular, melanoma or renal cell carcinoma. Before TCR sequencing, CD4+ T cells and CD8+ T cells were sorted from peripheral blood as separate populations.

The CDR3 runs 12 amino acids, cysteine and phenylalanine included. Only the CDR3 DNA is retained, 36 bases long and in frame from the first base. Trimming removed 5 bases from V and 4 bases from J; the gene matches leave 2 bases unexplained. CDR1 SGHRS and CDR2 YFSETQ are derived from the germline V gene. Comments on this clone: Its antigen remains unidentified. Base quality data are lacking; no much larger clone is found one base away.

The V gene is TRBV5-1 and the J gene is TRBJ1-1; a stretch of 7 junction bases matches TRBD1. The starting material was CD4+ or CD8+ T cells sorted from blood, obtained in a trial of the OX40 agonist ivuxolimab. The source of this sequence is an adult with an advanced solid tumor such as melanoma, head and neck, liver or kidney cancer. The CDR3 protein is CASSRQGTEAFF. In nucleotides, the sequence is TGCGCCAGCAGTCGACAGGGCACTGAAGCTTTCTTT.